This is a list of T cell receptor beta chains from one sample in a study of cytomegalovirus exposure and HLA in healthy donors. The protocol was immunoSEQ multiplex PCR, while the TCRdb copy is restricted to in-frame clones and leaves out a portion. The repertoire holds about 160,000 clones, with about 80% as singletons. The sample comprised PBMCs. The receptors originated from a man aged 25 to 45 in good health and CMV-seronegative. Both conserved end residues are part of each CDR3.

V,J,CDR3
TRBV10-3,-,CAMKGERSGEQYF
TRBV6-6,TRBJ1-1,CASSDPGQNTEAFF
TRBV13,TRBJ1-2,CASSSTGGNYGYTF
TRBV30,TRBJ2-1,CAWRGQGGNEQFF
TRBV27,TRBJ2-7,CASSLSGTGEQYF
TRBV30,TRBJ2-7,CAARGSYEQYF
TRBV4-2,TRBJ2-1,CASSQAGTSGYNEQFF
TRBV7-2,TRBJ2-1,CASSSQGGGRSVNEQFF
TRBV5-1,-,CASSLAGSYYEQYF
TRBV10-3,TRBJ2-7,CAIAQGVRGSYEQYF
TRBV28,TRBJ2-7,CASGTLSYKQYF
TRBV9,TRBJ2-5,CASSVGPSGHHPTQYF
TRBV4-3,TRBJ2-2,CASSQDTTGGKAGELFF
TRBV11-2,TRBJ1-3,CASSSAGEGNTIYF
TRBV6-5,TRBJ2-1,CASGRTRDNEQFF
TRBV5-4,TRBJ1-2,CASSKGRVDYGYTF